This T cell receptor beta chain was sequenced in a study of cytotoxic CD8 clonotypes in ibrutinib-treated CLL. This clone was recorded once. Sequencing used immunoSEQ multiplex PCR; TCRdb keeps in-frame clones, though not all of them. The data contain fewer than 90,000 clones, about 86% of them singletons. Trimming removed 4 bases from V and 3 bases from J; junction bases left unmatched: 2. CDR3 length: 14 residues. Germline loops: CDR1 SNHLY, CDR2 FYNNEI. This receptor was identified in a human donor with chronic lymphocytic leukemia. The J gene is TRBJ1-5, the V gene TRBV2, with 8 bases identical to TRBD1. This specimen consisted of PBMCs, obtained before ibrutinib treatment. The CDR3, as DNA: TGTGCCAGCAGTGGGACAGGGCCCAATCAGCCCCAGCATTTT. Its protein is CASSGTGPNQPQHF. Supplemented by reference TRBV2 and TRBJ1-5, the full variable domain reads EPEVTQTPSHQVTQMGQEVILRCVPISNHLYFYWYRQILGQKVEFLVSFYNNEISEKSEIFDDQFSVERPDGSNFTLKIRSTKLEDSAMYFCASSGTGPNQPQHFGDGTRLSIL.